The table lists the clone carrying this T cell receptor beta chain with a count of one. Its antigen is as yet unknown. A junction end diverges from the germline sequence, so it may reflect a read error. In TCRdb, the 5' RACE reads were re-called with MiXCR into one record per CDR3 protein. The table has around 380,000 distinct CDR3 sequences, roughly 30% seen once. These data come from a study of identical twins' blood T cells. Germline V gene sequence: CDR1 LNHDA, CDR2 SQIVND (reference sequence). CDR3 length: 14 residues. General study results and limits: Twin similarity might stem from environmental factors, not only genetics.

This clonotype originated in a woman aged 18 to 50 in good health. The rearrangement uses TRBV19 and TRBJ2-7, with 7 bases fitting TRBD2. Sequenced input: PBMCs. The CDR3 here is CAGSTREVSYEQYF. The CDR3 region has the DNA TGTGCCGGTAGTACTCGGGAGGTGAGCTACGAGCAGTACTTC.